Sequencing of this T cell receptor beta chain was carried out in a study of T cell responses to AZD1222 COVID-19 vaccine. Trimming took 1 base from V and 1 from J, leaving 9 bases between them. The CDR3 covers 15 residues. Germline CDR1 SGHDT, CDR2 YYEEEE. Sequenced by immunoSEQ multiplex PCR; TCRdb stores in-frame clones only, minus some. The sample includes around 99,000 clones, about 92% seen only once; the top ten take 9.5% to 15%. Study-wide findings and caveats: Vaccine-related CD4 TCRs covered spike, predominating at 160-218 and 743-854.

As concerns this clone: Antigen specificity is unknown.

The chain combines TRBV5-6 with TRBJ1-5, with D unresolved. The source is an adult in good health. Sequencing used peripheral blood, obtained on day 0 of AZD1222 vaccination. The CDR3 sequence is CASSLFARSNQPQHF. Here the CDR3 DNA reads TGTGCCAGCAGCTTGTTTGCCAGGAGCAATCAGCCCCAGCATTTT.